These 24 T cell receptor beta chains were all obtained from the same sample, sequenced in a study of T cell repertoires in cytomegalovirus infection. One entry per CDR3 protein, called by TCRdb with MiXCR from the reads. The sample has 200,000 to 250,000 distinct CDR3 sequences; about 12% are singletons. The specimen was PBMCs. The receptors originated from a human donor in good health (CMV status not recorded). Some clones in this sample may be carry-over from other donors' samples.

There are many counts of this clonotype. The genes are TRBV7-2 and TRBJ1-4; weak D call: TRBD1 (5 bases). V lost 1 base, J lost 6 bases, and 12 bases lay in between. There are 15 residues in the CDR3. From germline, CDR1 is SGHTA and CDR2 FQGNSA. The CDR3 coding sequence is TGTGCCAGCAGCTTAGGGGCAGGGAACTATGAAAAACTGTTTTTT. This gives the protein CASSLGAGNYEKLFF.

The chain couples TRBV28 to TRBJ2-7; D uncertain. The CDR3 has 11 residues. V dropped 6 bases and J dropped 6 bases, with 9 bases sitting between them. The germline V gene encodes CDR1 MDHEN and CDR2 SYDVKM. The CDR3 spells CASRRTGEQYF. CDR3 sequence (DNA): TGTGCCAGCAGGCGAACGGGCGAGCAGTACTTC.

This clonotype was observed at least ten times. This chain uses TRBV7-8 with TRBJ2-3; no clear D gene. Trimming pared 5 bases from V and 0 bases from J, leaving 24 bases between. This CDR3 has 19 amino acids. Germline CDR1 and CDR2: SGHVS and FQNEAQ. CDR3 amino acids: CASSTNPEDSAKSTDTQYF. The CDR3, as DNA: TGTGCCAGCAGCACAAATCCAGAAGACTCAGCCAAAAGCACAGATACGCAGTATTTT.

The V and J genes are TRBV11-2 and TRBJ2-1, with a possible D match to TRBD1 (6 bases). The CDR3 runs 17 residues. Trimming pared 2 bases from V and 0 bases from J, leaving 14 bases between. Germline CDR1 reads SGHAT; CDR2 reads FQNNGV. The CDR3 spells CASSLPQGSGSYNEQFF. CDR3 in DNA: TGTGCCAGCAGCTTACCCCAGGGGAGCGGCTCCTACAATGAGCAGTTCTTC.

This clonotype was picked up a small number of times. V usage is TRBV19 and J usage is TRBJ2-4; possibly TRBD2 for D (7 bases). There are 14 residues in the CDR3. V lost 10 bases to trimming and J lost 4 bases, with 17 bases between them. The germline V gene encodes CDR1 LNHDA and CDR2 SQIVND (reference sequence). The CDR3 loop reads CATSGGDGKNIQYF. Here the CDR3 DNA reads TGTGCCACCTCGGGGGGCGACGGGAAAAACATTCAGTACTTC.

Many counts were recorded for this clonotype. The chain links TRBV12-3 or TRBV12-4 to TRBJ2-7, with a possible D match to TRBD1 (6 bases). The CDR3 runs to 14 residues. V lost 1 base, J lost 4 bases, and 11 bases lay in between. In DNA, the CDR3 is TGTGCCAGCAGTTTAGACAGGGCGGTTTACGAGCAGTACTTC. It is translated as CASSLDRAVYEQYF.

The chain carries TRBV28 and TRBJ2-1; weak D call: TRBD2 (6 bases). The CDR3 consists of 15 residues. Germline V gives CDR1 MDHEN, CDR2 SYDVKM. V was trimmed by 5 bases and J by 0 bases, leaving 11 bases between them. CDR3 region: CASSMGLGSYNEQFF. The CDR3 DNA reads TGTGCCAGCAGTATGGGACTCGGCTCCTACAATGAGCAGTTCTTC.

This clonotype was detected only a few times. The chain has TRBV2 and TRBJ2-1; a possible D gene is TRBD2 (5 bases). From germline, CDR1 is SNHLY and CDR2 FYNNEI. The V end was cut by 5 bases, the J end by 2 bases, with 22 bases between. The CDR3 sequence is 18 residues long. This chain's CDR3 is CASSSLLTIASPYNEQFF. The CDR3 nucleotides read TGTGCCAGCAGTTCTCTCCTAACCATAGCGAGCCCCTACAATGAGCAGTTCTTC.

This clonotype was recorded at least ten times. V usage is TRBV7-2 and J usage is TRBJ2-7, with D uncertain. Germline V gene data show CDR1 as SGHTA and CDR2 as FQGNSA. With 0 bases removed from V and 3 bases from J, the gap between germline ends came to 18 bases. The length of the CDR3 is 17 residues. The CDR3 bases are TGTGCCAGCAGCTTAGCGGGTGGGATGTCTAGAAGCTACGAGCAGTACTTC. This translates into CASSLAGGMSRSYEQYF.

This clonotype was seen ten or more times. The chain recombines TRBV12-3 or TRBV12-4 with TRBJ1-3; D might be TRBD1 (6 bases). The V end was cut by 7 bases, the J end by 2 bases, with 12 bases between. This CDR3 comprises 14 residues. The CDR3 region is CASTLGGPGNTIYF. CDR3 sequence (DNA): TGTGCCAGCACCTTGGGGGGGCCTGGAAACACCATATATTTT.

CDR3 sequence: CASKGTGTDTQYF. CDR3 bases: TGTGCCAGTAAAGGTACGGGCACAGATACGCAGTATTTT. The V gene is TRBV19, the J gene TRBJ2-3; D is unresolved. The CDR3 length is 13 residues. V gave up 7 bases and J gave up 1 base, with 9 bases separating them. Germline-derived CDR1 and CDR2 are LNHDA and SQIVND (reference sequence).

The chain is built from TRBV14 and TRBJ2-2; D may be TRBD1 (5 bases). This CDR3 spans 16 amino acids. Trimming cost V 1 base and J 3 bases, with 12 bases left between them. The germline V gene has CDR1 SGHDN and CDR2 FVKESK. CDR3 nucleotide sequence: TGTGCCAGCAGCCAAGTCGGCAGGGAATACACCGGGGAGCTGTTTTTT. Encoded protein: CASSQVGREYTGELFF.

At least ten counts were recorded for this clonotype. V gene TRBV7-3 combines with J gene TRBJ2-7, with D possibly TRBD1 on 6 matching bases. Germline V gene sequence: CDR1 SGHTA, CDR2 FQGTGA. Trimming pared 5 bases from V and 1 base from J, leaving 15 bases between. CDR3 length: 15 amino acids. This CDR3 is CASSPSPGQSYEQYF. CDR3 DNA sequence: TGTGCCAGCAGCCCATCGCCTGGACAGTCCTACGAGCAGTACTTC.

This clonotype was seen repeatedly, ten times or more. The chain has TRBV7-8 and TRBJ1-2; 8 bases match TRBD1. The V gene end was trimmed by 4 bases and the J gene end by 8 bases; junction bases not matched to a gene: 6. CDR1 is SGHVS and CDR2 is FQNEAQ in the germline V gene. The CDR3 consists of 13 residues. The chain's CDR3 is CASSSQGARGYTF. CDR3 coding DNA: TGTGCCAGCAGCTCCCAGGGGGCGCGAGGCTACACCTTC.

This clonotype was observed at least ten times. The CDR3 reads CASSREVAGSETQYF. In DNA, the CDR3 is TGTGCCAGCAGCAGAGAGGTCGCGGGTTCAGAGACCCAGTACTTC. The chain is built from TRBV7-2 and TRBJ2-5; D is possibly TRBD2 (5 bases). With 5 bases removed from V and 4 bases from J, the gap between germline ends came to 17 bases. The germline V gene has CDR1 SGHTA and CDR2 FQGNSA. There are 15 residues in the CDR3.

The sample holds many counts of this clonotype. The chain recombines TRBV5-4 with TRBJ1-1; D is undetermined. Germline CDR1 is SGHNT and CDR2 is YYREEE (reference sequence). The CDR3 extends over 13 amino acids. Trimming left V 3 bases short and J 1 base short, with 7 bases between. The CDR3 spells CASSSTENTEAFF. The DNA of the CDR3 is TGTGCCAGCAGCTCGACCGAGAACACTGAAGCTTTCTTT.

This clonotype was seen a few times. This rearrangement joins TRBV9 to TRBJ2-5; no firm D call. V lost 3 bases and J lost 7, with 19 bases in between. CDR3 length equals 15 residues. The germline gives CDR1 SGDLS, CDR2 YYNGEE. CDR3 region: CASSEAPDPSRTQYF. The CDR3 coding sequence is TGTGCCAGCAGCGAAGCACCAGACCCCAGTCGGACCCAGTACTTC.

This clonotype was counted many times. This chain joins TRBV7-2 and TRBJ2-7; 12 nucleotides align to TRBD2. Germline V gene data show CDR1 as SGHTA and CDR2 as FQGNSA. The V segment lost 2 bases and the J segment 7 bases; nucleotides outside the gene matches: 6. The CDR3 is 15 amino acids. Here the CDR3 reads CASSLRLAGGWEQYF. In DNA form, the CDR3 reads TGTGCCAGCAGCTTACGGCTAGCGGGAGGGTGGGAGCAGTACTTC.

Turning to this clonotype: This may come from a read error, since a much larger clone is one base off. This chain links TRBV7-8 with TRBJ2-4; weak D call: TRBD1 (6 bases). This CDR3 comprises 16 residues. The V gene's germline CDR1 is SGHVS and CDR2 FQNEAQ. The CDR3 is CASSLPPSGAKNIQHF. In nucleotides, the CDR3 is TGTGCCAGCAGCTTACCCCCCTCAGGGGCCAAAAACATTCAGCACTTC.

This clonotype showed up many times. The chain recombines TRBV7-2 with TRBJ1-4; a weak D match, TRBD1 (5 bases). The V and J ends lost 0 bases and 0 bases respectively, with 17 bases between them. CDR3 size: 19 residues. Per germline, CDR1 SGHTA and CDR2 FQGNSA. The CDR3 here is CASSLAGREGLATNEKLFF. CDR3 DNA: TGTGCCAGCAGCTTAGCGGGCAGGGAAGGACTGGCAACTAATGAAAAACTGTTTTTT.

This clonotype showed up many times. The rearrangement links TRBV18 to TRBJ2-1; a possible D gene is TRBD1 (5 bases). The ends were cut back, 3 bases at V and 4 bases at J, with 19 bases in the middle. CDR1 is KGHSH, CDR2 LQKENI, per germline. CDR3 size: 17 residues. Written as DNA, the CDR3 is TGTGCCAGCTCACCTAGGCCCGGACCAGGGAATTACAATGAGCAGTTCTTC. Encoded protein: CASSPRPGPGNYNEQFF.

This clonotype was counted a few times. J is TRBJ2-1 and V is TRBV20-1; TRBD1 aligns across 9 bases. Germline CDR1 reads DFQATT; CDR2 reads SNEGSKA (reference sequence). The CDR3 extends over 15 amino acids. V lost 3 bases and J lost 4; bases outside the gene matches: 7. The chain's CDR3 is CSASSGTGLYNEQFF. The DNA of the CDR3 is TGCAGTGCTAGCTCCGGGACAGGGTTATACAATGAGCAGTTCTTC.

This clonotype was observed many times. The chain is built from TRBV7-8 and TRBJ2-1, with D possibly matching TRBD2 (6 bases). Germline CDR1 reads SGHVS; CDR2 reads FQNEAQ. This CDR3 contains 13 residues. The V gene lost 6 bases and the J gene lost 7 bases, with 13 bases spanning the gap. CDR3: CASSAGPKNEQFF. The DNA for the CDR3 is TGTGCCAGCAGTGCGGGGCCGAAGAATGAGCAGTTCTTC.

This clonotype was recorded at least ten times. The CDR3 loop is CASSLGTGGITEAFF. The DNA of the CDR3 is TGTGCCAGCAGCTTGGGGACAGGGGGGATTACTGAAGCTTTCTTT. The chain is built from TRBV5-6 and TRBJ1-1; TRBD1 matches 10 bases. The V segment lost 0 bases and the J segment 5 bases; nucleotides outside the gene matches: 4. The CDR3 has 15 residues. Germline CDR1 SGHDT, CDR2 YYEEEE.